Listed below are T cell receptor beta chains from one sample, sequenced in a study of neurological immune-mediated disorders. From the 5' RACE reads, TCRdb called clonotypes with MiXCR, one entry per CDR3 protein. Of around 69,000 distinct CDR3 sequences listed, 10% are singletons. The specimen sequenced was PBMCs. Receptor source: a man younger than 40 in good health. The CDR3 runs from the conserved cysteine through the conserved F or W. A D gene is named only where the DNA matches it firmly. Only part of the rows carry a size: once, few, many, or a class if the clone is expanded.

cdr3_length: 19
clone_size: many
d_call: .
j_call: TRBJ1-5
v_call: TRBV12-3/TRBV12-4
cdr3_aa: CASSPRAGGPAISNQPQHF
cdr3_nt: TGTGCCAGCAGTCCCCGAGCTGGGGGGCCCGCTATTAGCAATCAGCCCCAGCATTTT

cdr3_length: 16
clone_size: many
d_call: TRBD2
j_call: TRBJ2-7
v_call: TRBV7-9
cdr3_aa: CASSLGVAPGLDEQYF
cdr3_nt: TGTGCCAGCAGCTTAGGGGTTGCCCCAGGACTAGACGAGCAGTACTTC

cdr3_length: 12
clone_size: few
d_call: .
j_call: TRBJ1-1
v_call: TRBV6-5
cdr3_aa: CASSTVNTEAFF
cdr3_nt: TGTGCCAGCAGCACTGTTAACACTGAAGCTTTCTTT

cdr3_length: 13
clone_size: many
d_call: .
j_call: TRBJ2-7
v_call: TRBV20-1
cdr3_aa: CSARDEGVGEQYF
cdr3_nt: TGCAGTGCTAGAGATGAGGGGGTTGGAGAGCAGTACTTC

cdr3_length: 12
clone_size: many
d_call: .
j_call: TRBJ2-1
v_call: TRBV11-2
cdr3_aa: CASRNRHNEQFF
cdr3_nt: TGTGCCAGCAGAAACCGTCACAATGAGCAGTTCTTC

cdr3_length: 19
clone_size: many
d_call: TRBD1
j_call: TRBJ1-4
v_call: TRBV12-3/TRBV12-4
cdr3_aa: CASSSTAGTGGVRDEKLFF
cdr3_nt: TGTGCCAGCAGTTCCACTGCCGGAACAGGGGGCGTAAGGGATGAAAAACTGTTTTTT

cdr3_length: 13
clone_size: .
d_call: .
j_call: TRBJ1-5
v_call: TRBV5-1
cdr3_aa: CAGSLNDNQPQHF
cdr3_nt: TGCGCCGGCAGCTTGAATGACAATCAGCCCCAGCATTTT

cdr3_length: 14
clone_size: many
d_call: TRBD2
j_call: TRBJ2-1
v_call: TRBV12-3/TRBV12-4
cdr3_aa: CASSSSGSQNEQFF
cdr3_nt: TGTGCCAGCAGTTCTAGCGGGAGTCAGAATGAGCAGTTCTTC

cdr3_length: 15
clone_size: many
d_call: TRBD1
j_call: TRBJ2-2
v_call: TRBV20-1
cdr3_aa: CSASGQGAVVGELFF
cdr3_nt: TGCAGTGCATCGGGACAGGGGGCGGTGGTCGGGGAGCTGTTTTTT

cdr3_length: 14
clone_size: .
d_call: .
j_call: TRBJ1-1
v_call: TRBV20-1
cdr3_aa: CSARWDKRDTEAFF
cdr3_nt: TGCAGTGCTAGATGGGACAAACGGGACACTGAAGCTTTCTTT

cdr3_length: 14
clone_size: many
d_call: TRBD2
j_call: TRBJ2-7
v_call: TRBV28
cdr3_aa: CASSLAGGPYEQYF
cdr3_nt: TGTGCCAGCAGCTTAGCGGGAGGGCCCTACGAGCAGTACTTC

cdr3_length: 15
clone_size: many
d_call: .
j_call: TRBJ2-7
v_call: TRBV11-2
cdr3_aa: CASRKHGGLSYEQYF
cdr3_nt: TGTGCCAGCCGCAAACATGGGGGCCTCTCCTACGAGCAGTACTTC

cdr3_length: 13
clone_size: many
d_call: .
j_call: TRBJ1-1
v_call: TRBV12-3/TRBV12-4
cdr3_aa: CASSSGRGTEAFF
cdr3_nt: TGTGCCAGCAGTTCCGGCAGGGGTACTGAAGCTTTCTTT

cdr3_length: 15
clone_size: many
d_call: TRBD2
j_call: TRBJ2-7
v_call: TRBV29-1
cdr3_aa: CSVDTSGSDSYEQYF
cdr3_nt: TGCAGCGTTGACACTAGCGGGAGCGATAGCTACGAGCAGTACTTC

cdr3_length: 15
clone_size: many
d_call: TRBD2
j_call: TRBJ2-4
v_call: TRBV20-1
cdr3_aa: CSALSGGLAKNIQYF
cdr3_nt: TGCAGTGCCCTTAGCGGGGGTCTAGCCAAAAACATTCAGTACTTC

cdr3_length: 16
clone_size: many
d_call: .
j_call: TRBJ1-2
v_call: TRBV9
cdr3_aa: CASSAFSDTNFYGYTF
cdr3_nt: TGTGCCAGCAGCGCTTTCTCGGACACGAACTTCTATGGCTACACCTTC

cdr3_length: 14
clone_size: many
d_call: .
j_call: TRBJ2-3
v_call: TRBV12-3/TRBV12-4
cdr3_aa: CASNRIISTDTQYF
cdr3_nt: TGTGCCAGCAACCGGATCATTAGCACAGATACGCAGTATTTT

cdr3_length: 15
clone_size: many
d_call: .
j_call: TRBJ2-7
v_call: TRBV27
cdr3_aa: CASSPSGGFSYEQYF
cdr3_nt: TGTGCCAGCAGTCCGTCTGGGGGCTTCTCCTACGAGCAGTACTTC

cdr3_length: 15
clone_size: many
d_call: TRBD2
j_call: TRBJ2-7
v_call: TRBV20-1
cdr3_aa: CSATRGLAGVDEQYF
cdr3_nt: TGCAGTGCTACCCGTGGGCTAGCGGGAGTCGACGAGCAGTACTTC

cdr3_length: 11
clone_size: .
d_call: .
j_call: TRBJ1-1
v_call: TRBV2
cdr3_aa: CASSAAVEAFF
cdr3_nt: TGTGCCAGCAGTGCCGCAGTTGAAGCTTTCTTT

cdr3_length: 20
clone_size: few
d_call: TRBD2
j_call: TRBJ2-1
v_call: TRBV3-1
cdr3_aa: CASSPWMTSGSQSPYNEQFF
cdr3_nt: TGTGCCAGCAGCCCCTGGATGACTAGCGGGAGTCAGTCCCCCTACAATGAGCAGTTCTTC

cdr3_length: 16
clone_size: many
d_call: .
j_call: TRBJ1-6
v_call: TRBV28
cdr3_aa: CASSSPGGAYNSPLHF
cdr3_nt: TGTGCCAGCAGTTCTCCAGGAGGCGCCTATAATTCACCCCTCCACTTT

cdr3_length: 16
clone_size: many
d_call: .
j_call: TRBJ1-5
v_call: TRBV7-2
cdr3_aa: CASSKARTGKNQPQHF
cdr3_nt: TGTGCCAGCAGCAAAGCCCGGACGGGAAAAAATCAGCCCCAGCATTTT

cdr3_length: 12
clone_size: many
d_call: TRBD1
j_call: TRBJ1-2
v_call: TRBV28
cdr3_aa: CASSDRVLGYTF
cdr3_nt: TGTGCCAGCAGCGACAGGGTGTTGGGCTACACCTTC

cdr3_length: 14
clone_size: many
d_call: .
j_call: TRBJ1-2
v_call: TRBV28
cdr3_aa: CASSAPGEEYGYTF
cdr3_nt: TGTGCCAGCAGTGCTCCAGGGGAGGAATATGGCTACACCTTC

cdr3_length: 13
clone_size: many
d_call: .
j_call: TRBJ2-7
v_call: TRBV5-1
cdr3_aa: CASSLASGYEQYF
cdr3_nt: TGCGCCAGCAGCTTGGCTTCGGGGTACGAGCAGTACTTC

cdr3_length: 13
clone_size: many
d_call: .
j_call: TRBJ1-1
v_call: TRBV6-5
cdr3_aa: CASSYTENTEAFF
cdr3_nt: TGTGCCAGCAGTTATACGGAGAACACTGAAGCTTTCTTT